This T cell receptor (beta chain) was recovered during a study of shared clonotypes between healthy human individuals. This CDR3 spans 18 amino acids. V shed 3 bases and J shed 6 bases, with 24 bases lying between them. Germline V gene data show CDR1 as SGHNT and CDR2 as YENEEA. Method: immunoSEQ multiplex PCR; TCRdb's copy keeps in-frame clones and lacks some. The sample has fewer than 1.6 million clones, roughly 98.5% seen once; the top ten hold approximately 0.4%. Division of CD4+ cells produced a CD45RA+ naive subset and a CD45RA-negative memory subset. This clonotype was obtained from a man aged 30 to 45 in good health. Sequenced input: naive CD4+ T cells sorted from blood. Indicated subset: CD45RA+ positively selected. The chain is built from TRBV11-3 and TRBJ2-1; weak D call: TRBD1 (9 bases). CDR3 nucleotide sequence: TGTGCCAGCAGCTTCGGGGGGGGACCGGGACAGGGCTCCAATGAGCAGTTCTTC. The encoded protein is CASSFGGGPGQGSNEQFF. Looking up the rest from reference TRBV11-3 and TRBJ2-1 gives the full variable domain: EAGVVQSPRYKIIEKKQPVAFWCNPISGHNTLYWYLQNLGQGPELLIRYENEEAVDDSQLPKDRFSAERLKGVDSTLKIQPAELGDSAVYLCASSFGGGPGQGSNEQFFGPGTRLTVL.